In its sample, the clone carrying this T cell receptor (beta chain) was seen once. What it binds is not known. The table came from immunoSEQ multiplex PCR; TCRdb's copy has only in-frame clones and leaves some out. The data hold around 110,000 clones, with roughly 93% observed a single time. These data originate in a study of OX40 agonist ivuxolimab in advanced cancers. Study-level information: Three patients showed partial responses: one hepatocellular carcinoma and two cutaneous melanoma cases.

Study-level results: With doses of 0.1 to 3.0 mg/kg, CD4+ and CD8+ blood T cells had undergone clonal expansion by week 6. CD8+ T cells were the subset that, on average, had more expanded clones than CD4+. Antigens targeted by the expanded peripheral T cells were not determined.

The starting material was CD4+ or CD8+ T cells sorted from blood, obtained in a trial of the OX40 agonist ivuxolimab. This receptor was obtained from an adult with an advanced solid tumor such as melanoma, head and neck, liver or kidney cancer.

CDR3 in amino acids: CASSEFTRADTQYF. The CDR3 DNA reads TGTGCCAGCAGTGAATTTACCAGGGCAGATACGCAGTATTTT. This chain links TRBV2 with TRBJ2-3, with a possible D match to TRBD1 (5 bases). CDR3 length: 14 residues. Trimming left V 2 bases short and J 4 bases short, with 10 bases between. The germline gives CDR1 SNHLY, CDR2 FYNNEI.